This T cell receptor beta chain was sequenced for a study of T cell responses to AZD1222 COVID-19 vaccine. Study-level results: Breadth and depth of Spike-specific TCRs rose after two AZD1222 doses. With dominance at 160-218 and 743-854, vaccine-associated CD4 TCRs spanned spike. Among AZD1222 vaccinees, only six or seven were seropositive at baseline.

Method: immunoSEQ multiplex PCR; TCRdb's copy keeps in-frame clones and lacks some. The table records under 200,000 clones, approximately 90% of them present only once. Comments on this clone: As yet, its antigen is unknown.

Between the trimmed V and J ends, which lost 3 bases and 10 bases, there was a span of 9 bases. The CDR3 loop spans 11 amino acids. The source of this sequence is an adult who received the MenACWY meningococcal vaccine as a control. This rearrangement joins TRBV12-3 or TRBV12-4 to TRBJ1-1; no definite D call. Specimen: peripheral blood, collected 28 days after the second dose of the MenACWY control vaccine. This CDR3 is CASSFGRLAFF. DNA of the CDR3: TGTGCCAGCAGTTTTGGGCGGCTAGCTTTCTTT.